This T cell receptor (beta chain) stems from a study of blood T cell repertoires in COVID-19. Study as a whole: Both acute and convalescent COVID-19 samples were obtained from the United States, Italy and Spain.

Original handling: Estimation of nucleated cell counts relied on the amplification of reference gene primers. The repertoire was sequenced with immunoSEQ multiplex PCR; TCRdb's copy has only in-frame clones and lacks some. The DNA gave D and trimming, while V, J and clone size come from that table. The data contain 230,000 or so clones, around 85% of them seen just once; the ten biggest clones take up around 5.4%. V was pared by 6 bases and J by 4 bases, with 16 bases between. Germline CDR1 and CDR2: SGHDT and YYEEEE. The CDR3 is 14 amino acids. The source material was peripheral blood. The chain joins TRBV5-6 to TRBJ1-2; D gene uncertain. The TCR originated in a human donor in a cohort sampled during active COVID-19. The chain's CDR3 is CASTDSTDTYGYTF. CDR3 DNA sequence: TGTGCCAGCACCGACTCGACGGATACCTATGGCTACACCTTC.